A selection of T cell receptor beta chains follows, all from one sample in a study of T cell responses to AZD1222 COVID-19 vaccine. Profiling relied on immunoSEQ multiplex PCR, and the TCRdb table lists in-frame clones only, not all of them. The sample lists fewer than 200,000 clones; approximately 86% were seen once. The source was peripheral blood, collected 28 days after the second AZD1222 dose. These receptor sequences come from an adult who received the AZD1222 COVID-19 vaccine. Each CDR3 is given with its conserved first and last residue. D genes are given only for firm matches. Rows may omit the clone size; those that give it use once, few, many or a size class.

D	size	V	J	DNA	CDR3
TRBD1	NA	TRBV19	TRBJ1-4	TGTGCCAGTAGTCCGAGGACAGGGGGTAATGAAAAACTGTTTTTT	CASSPRTGGNEKLFF
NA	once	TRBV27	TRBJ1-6	TGTGCCAGCAGTTTTTTGAGCTCCTATAATTCACCCCTCCACTTT	CASSFLSSYNSPLHF
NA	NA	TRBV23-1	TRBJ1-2	TGCGCCAGTGGTGGGGTCTATTTTGGCTACACCTTC	CASGGVYFGYTF
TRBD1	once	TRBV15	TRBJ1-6	TGTGCCACCAGCAGGGGTGGTGCCCCAGGGGGCTCCTATAATTCACCCCTCCACTTT	CATSRGGAPGGSYNSPLHF
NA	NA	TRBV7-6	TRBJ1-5	TGTGCCAGCAGCTTAAGAAGCAATCAGCCCCAGCATTTT	CASSLRSNQPQHF
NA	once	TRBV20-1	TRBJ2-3	TGCAGTGCTAGTTTCGGGGCGGGCGGCCGTACAGATACGCAGTATTTT	CSASFGAGGRTDTQYF
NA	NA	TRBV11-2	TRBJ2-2	TGTGCCAGCAGCTTTCAGCTAGGCAACACCGGGGAGCTGTTTTTT	CASSFQLGNTGELFF
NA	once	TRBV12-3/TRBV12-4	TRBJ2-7	TGTGCCAGCAGTCCCGGGCGGCCGGGGGAGCAGTACTTC	CASSPGRPGEQYF
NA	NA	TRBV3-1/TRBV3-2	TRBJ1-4	TGTGCCAGCAGCCGGACAGACAATGAAAAACTGTTTTTT	CASSRTDNEKLFF
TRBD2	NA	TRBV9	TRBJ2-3	TGTGCCAGTGCGACTAGCAGTAGCACAGATACGCAGTATTTT	CASATSSSTDTQYF
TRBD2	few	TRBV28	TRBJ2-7	TGTGCCAGCAAGGCTAGCGGGGACTCCTACGAGCAGTACTTC	CASKASGDSYEQYF
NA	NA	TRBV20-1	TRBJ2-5	TGCAGTGCTAGTAAGGGCGGAGAGACCCAGTACTTC	CSASKGGETQYF
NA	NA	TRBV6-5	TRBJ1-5	TGTGCCAGCAGGGGGGGACCCCGAGGCAATCAGCCCCAGCATTTT	CASRGGPRGNQPQHF
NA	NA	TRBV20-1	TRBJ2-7	TGCAGTGCACTACGGGGCTACGAGCAGTACTTC	CSALRGYEQYF
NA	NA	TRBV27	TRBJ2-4	TGTGCCAGCAGTTTTGCAGGGGTTGGGGGCAAAAACATTCAGTACTTC	CASSFAGVGGKNIQYF
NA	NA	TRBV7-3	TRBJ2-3	TGTGCCAGCAGCTTAAACTCACTAGCCACTAGCACAGATACGCAGTATTTT	CASSLNSLATSTDTQYF
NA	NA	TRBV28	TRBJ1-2	TGTGCCAGCAGGGACACAGGGATCCTTGGAGACTATGGCTACACCTTC	CASRDTGILGDYGYTF
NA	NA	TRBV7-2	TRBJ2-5	TGTGCCACTCTGGGGGGCTCTAAAGAGACCCAGTACTTC	CATLGGSKETQYF
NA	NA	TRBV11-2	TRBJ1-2	TGTGCCAGCAGCTCTCCTTTCCCGGGACATTCTAACTATGGCTACACCTTC	CASSSPFPGHSNYGYTF
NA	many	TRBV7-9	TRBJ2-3	TGTGCCAGCAGCTACGTATCCATCGGGGGGCATGTAGATACGCAGTATTTT	CASSYVSIGGHVDTQYF
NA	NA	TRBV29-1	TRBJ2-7	TGCAGCGCTAAACTCTCCTACGAGCAGTACTTC	CSAKLSYEQYF
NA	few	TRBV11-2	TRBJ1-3	TGTGCCAGCAGCTTAGGGTTATCTGGAAACACCATATATTTT	CASSLGLSGNTIYF
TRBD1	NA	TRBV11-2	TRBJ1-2	TGTGCCAGCAGCCCGGACAGGGACTATGGCTACACCTTC	CASSPDRDYGYTF
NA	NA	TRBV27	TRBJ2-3	TGTGCCAGCAGTTTTTGGGGGGACACAGATACGCAGTATTTT	CASSFWGDTDTQYF
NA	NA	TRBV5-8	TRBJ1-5	TGTGCCAGCAGCAATGGACTTTTTAGCAATCAGCCCCAGCATTTT	CASSNGLFSNQPQHF
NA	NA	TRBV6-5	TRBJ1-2	TGTGCCAGCAGGAGACAGTATGGCTACACCTTC	CASRRQYGYTF
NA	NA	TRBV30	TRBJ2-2	TGTGCCTGGAGTGCCGTGGGGTTCGAGCTGTTTTTT	CAWSAVGFELFF
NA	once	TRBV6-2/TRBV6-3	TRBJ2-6	TGTGCCAGCAGCCACGGCAGCTCTGGGGCCAACGTCCTGACTTTC	CASSHGSSGANVLTF
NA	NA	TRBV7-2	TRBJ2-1	TGTGCCAGCAGCTTAGACGGGGGCGCGAGTTACAATGAGCAGTTCTTC	CASSLDGGASYNEQFF
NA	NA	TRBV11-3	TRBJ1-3	TGTGCCAGCAGCTTGGCCTCGGGACGGAAAAACACCATATATTTT	CASSLASGRKNTIYF
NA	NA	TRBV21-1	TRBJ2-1	TGTGCCAGCAGCAAAACCCCGACTAGCGGGGGGCACGTATCGTACAATGAGCAGTTCTTC	CASSKTPTSGGHVSYNEQFF
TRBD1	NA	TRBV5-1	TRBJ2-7	TGCGCCAGCAGCTTGGTAGGGACAGGGGGCAAAGACGAGCAGTACTTC	CASSLVGTGGKDEQYF
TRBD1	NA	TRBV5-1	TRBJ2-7	TGCGCCAGTGGTTTGCGACAGGGGGCTTACGAGCAGTACTTC	CASGLRQGAYEQYF